The 27 T cell receptor beta chains in this list originate from one sample, sequenced in a study of tumor-infiltrating lymphocytes in primary liver carcinoma. Starting from 500 ng of total RNA, TCR beta cDNA was produced with a primer in the constant region. Three nested multiplex PCR rounds, a slightly modified ARM-PCR method, built the TCR beta libraries. TRBV1-TRBV30 forward primers paired with a C-beta reverse primer were used in the first two PCR rounds, which ran approximately 11 cycles each. One entry per CDR3 protein, called by TCRdb with MiXCR from the multiplex PCR reads. The repertoire holds 48,000 or so distinct CDR3 sequences, with about 70% as singletons. Co-extraction yielded RNA and DNA from 20-30 mg of unsorted bulk tissue. Specimen: liver tumor tissue from sampling region 3. Subset noted: tumor region T3, left-lateral pole. Source of these receptors: a middle-aged man with primary liver carcinoma and hepatitis B virus infection.

A note on this clonotype: A read error may account for a junction end that differs from germline. This chain uses TRBV4-1 with TRBJ2-1; the D gene is possibly TRBD2 (6 bases). CDR3 length: 16 residues. In germline, CDR1 is MGHRA, CDR2 YSYEKL. The CDR3 sequence: CASSQAKRELYNEQFF. In DNA, the CDR3 is TGCGCCAGTAGCCAAGCGAAACGGGAGTTGTACAATGAGCAGTTCTTC.

Points on this clonotype: The junction departs from germline at one end; a sequencing error may be responsible. This chain uses TRBV10-3 with TRBJ2-5, with 7 nucleotides matching TRBD2. The CDR3 length is 14 residues. Germline assignment: CDR1 ENHRY and CDR2 SYGVKD. The CDR3 sequence: CGIRTSGTQETQYF. CDR3 coding DNA: TGTGGCATCAGGACTAGTGGTACCCAAGAGACCCAGTACTTC.

On this clonotype: At one end the junction does not follow the germline gene, possibly because of a read error. The chain recombines TRBV6-5 with TRBJ2-7, with 12 bases lining up with TRBD2. Germline V gene sequence: CDR1 MNHEY, CDR2 SVGAGI. The CDR3 runs 19 residues. CDR3 residues: CASSSTGLAGVQDSYEQYF. The CDR3 nucleotides are TGTGCCAGCAGTTCTACGGGACTAGCGGGTGTTCAGGACTCCTACGAGCAGTATTTC.

In regard to this clonotype: The junction differs from germline at one of its ends, possibly a read error. The gene calls are TRBV12-3 or TRBV12-4 and TRBJ2-2, with TRBD1 matching 9 bases. This CDR3 is built from 18 residues. The CDR3 DNA sequence: TGTGCCAGCAGTCCGGGACAGGGAACTATATTGAACACCGGGGAGCCGTTTTTT. Translated: CASSPGQGTILNTGEPFF.

Comment on this clonotype: Germline is not matched at one junction end, which may reflect a read error. This sequence joins TRBV5-5 and TRBJ2-1; 11 bases match TRBD2. Germline V lookup: CDR1 SGHKS, CDR2 YYEKEE (reference sequence). The CDR3 sequence is 18 residues long. This CDR3 reads CASSLTSGSKPPYNEQSF. The CDR3 DNA reads as TGTGCCAGCAGCTTGACTAGCGGGAGTAAACCCCCTTACAATGAGCAGTCCTTC.

This clonotype was counted only a few times. One junction end does not reproduce the germline sequence, and a read error may be involved. The V call is TRBV28, the J call TRBJ2-7; perhaps TRBD1 as D (5 bases). The CDR3 consists of 14 residues. From germline, CDR1 is MDHEN and CDR2 SYDVKM. CDR3 DNA sequence: TGTGCCAGCAGTCTCCCCCAGGGTGTCATAGAGCGGTACTTC. This gives the protein CASSLPQGVIERYF.

V is TRBV6-2 or TRBV6-3 and J is TRBJ1-5; no definite D call. The germline gives CDR1 MNHEY, CDR2 SVGEGT. This CDR3 contains 11 residues. CDR3 coding DNA: TGTAACAGCAGCATGGGACAGCCCCAGCATTTT. This codes for CNSSMGQPQHF.

By share, this clonotype ranks as medium-sized. J is TRBJ1-1 and V is TRBV11-2; D not resolved. Per germline, CDR1 SGHAT and CDR2 FQNNGV. The CDR3 runs 12 residues. The V gene lost 1 base and the J gene lost 7 bases, with 7 bases spanning the gap. Here the CDR3 DNA reads TGTGCCAGCAGCTTAGTTGCAGGTGAAGCTTTCTTT. The encoded protein is CASSLVAGEAFF.

As concerns this clonotype: One end of the junction fails to match germline, which may point to a read error. The chain links TRBV6-1 to TRBJ1-5; D gene unclear. Germline assignment: CDR1 MNHNS and CDR2 SASEGT. The CDR3 loop spans 15 amino acids. CDR3 protein: CVSSVLRTGNQPQHF. The CDR3 DNA follows: TGTGTCAGCAGTGTCCTCAGAACTGGTAATCAGCCCCAGCATTTT.

Of note for this clonotype: One junction end disagrees with the germline gene, perhaps due to a read error. J is TRBJ1-5 and V is TRBV11-2, with D possibly being TRBD1 (6 bases). CDR3 length: 16 residues. CDR1 and CDR2 from the germline V gene are SGHAT and FQNNGV. In nucleotides, the CDR3 is TGTACCATTAGCTTAGGCCCTCCCGGGACAAATCAACCCCAGCATTTT. Protein sequence: CTISLGPPGTNQPQHF.

As for this clonotype: At one end the junction does not follow the germline gene, possibly because of a read error. The V and J genes are TRBV7-9 and TRBJ1-5, with TRBD1 matching over 8 bases. The CDR3 sequence is 15 residues long. Germline CDR1 reads SEHNR; CDR2 reads FQNEAQ (reference sequence). CDR3 sequence: CTSSLGPGGGQPQHF. Written as DNA, the CDR3 is TGTACCAGCAGCTTAGGCCCAGGGGGCGGTCAGCCCCAGCATTTT.

As for this clonotype: Its ends do not fully match the called genes, so a read error is possible. The CDR3 DNA reads as TGTACCAGCGGCTTAAATCGGGATCAGCCCCAACATTTT. It is translated as CTSGLNRDQPQHF. V and J are TRBV7-8 and TRBJ1-5; no clear D gene. Per germline, CDR1 SGHVS and CDR2 FQNEAQ. The CDR3 is 13 residues long. Full variable domain (outside the CDR3, taken from reference TRBV7-8 and TRBJ1-5): GAGVSQSPRYKVAKRGQDVALRCDPISGHVSLFWYQQALGQGPEFLTYFQNEAQLDKSGLPSDRFFAERPEGSVSTLKIQRTQQEDSAVYLCTSGLNRDQPQHFGDGTRLSIL.

To note about this clonotype: No conserved phenylalanine or tryptophan is present at the end of the CDR3, so a read error is the likely explanation. This rearrangement joins TRBV10-3 to TRBJ2-5, with D unclear. The germline gives CDR1 ENHRY, CDR2 SYGVKD. This CDR3 spans 12 amino acids. V lost 5 bases and J lost 1, with 5 bases in between. The CDR3 region has the DNA TGTGCCATCAGTATAGGCCAAGAGACCCAGTACTCC. This sequence encodes CAISIGQETQYS.

This clonotype has at least ten counts. The V and J genes are TRBV6-5 and TRBJ1-1, with 7 bases lining up with TRBD1. The CDR3 length is 15 residues. Germline CDR1 MNHEY, CDR2 SVGAGI. The V gene end was trimmed by 6 bases and the J gene end by 0 bases; junction bases not matched to a gene: 7. Here the CDR3 DNA reads TGTGCCAGCAGAGACACCGGGACAGTGAACACTGAAGCTTTCTTT. Residues: CASRDTGTVNTEAFF.

Concerning this clonotype itself: Germline and junction disagree at one end, which may indicate a read error. This chain joins TRBV30 and TRBJ2-1; D ambiguous. Germline V gene data show CDR1 as GTSNPN and CDR2 as SVGIG (reference sequence). This CDR3 contains 13 residues. This CDR3 is CVWRSPLPGEHFF. In DNA, the CDR3 is TGTGTCTGGAGAAGTCCCCTACCAGGAGAGCACTTCTTC.

This clonotype came up many times. The chain uses TRBV30 and TRBJ2-1, with a possible D match to TRBD2 (5 bases). The CDR3 is 15 amino acids. Trimming stripped 3 bases from V and 2 bases from J, with 14 bases between. Germline V CDR1 and CDR2: GTSNPN, SVGIG (reference sequence). Here the CDR3 DNA reads TGTGCCTGGAGCGTCCTGGGGAGCGCCTACAATGAGCAGTTCTTC. The encoded protein is CAWSVLGSAYNEQFF.

About this clonotype: An end of the junction differs from the germline gene, which may be a read error. V gene TRBV10-3 combines with J gene TRBJ2-3, with unresolved D. From germline, CDR1 is ENHRY and CDR2 SYGVKD. This CDR3 is built from 13 residues. Here the CDR3 DNA reads TGTACCATCATTGAAGACGCCACAGATACGCAGTATTTT. This sequence encodes CTIIEDATDTQYF.

Comment on this clonotype: Given a much more abundant clone one base away, this may be a read error. This sequence joins TRBV21-1 and TRBJ1-2; the D call of TRBD1 is as the table states it, not checked on the DNA. TRBV21-1 is a documented pseudogene. The CDR3 spans 15 residues. The CDR3 region is CASSKGRQDLEGYTF. The CDR3 DNA reads as TGTGCCAGCAGCAAAGGGAGACAGGACTTGGAGGGCTACACCTTC.

V gene TRBV20-1 combines with J gene TRBJ2-5; 7 nucleotides agree with TRBD2. The CDR3 runs to 17 residues. CDR1 DFQATT and CDR2 SNEGSKA come from the germline V gene (reference sequence). The V gene end was trimmed by 0 bases and the J gene end by 5 bases; junction bases not matched to a gene: 15. The CDR3 loop reads CSAREVAGPSFMETQYF. For the CDR3, the DNA is TGCAGTGCTAGAGAGGTAGCGGGTCCCTCCTTTATGGAGACCCAGTACTTC.

At least ten counts were recorded for this clonotype. V is TRBV30 and J is TRBJ2-7; 11 positions match TRBD1. The CDR3 has 15 amino acids. The V segment lost 2 bases and the J segment 0 bases; nucleotides outside the gene matches: 3. From germline, CDR1 is GTSNPN and CDR2 SVGIG (reference sequence). This CDR3 is CAWSFGTGGSYEQYF. DNA for the CDR3: TGTGCCTGGAGTTTTGGGACAGGGGGCTCCTACGAGCAGTACTTC.

In regard to this clonotype: One junction end disagrees with the germline gene, perhaps due to a read error. CDR3 region: CASCLGIAGGTIQYF. For the CDR3, the DNA is TGTGCCAGCTGCTTAGGGATAGCGGGAGGTACCATTCAGTACTTC. This rearrangement joins TRBV7-8 to TRBJ2-4; TRBD2 aligns across 10 bases. The CDR3 has 15 residues. Germline V gives CDR1 SGHVS, CDR2 FQNEAQ.

With respect to this clonotype: Compared with germline, one end of the junction differs, possibly owing to a read error. The CDR3 protein is CASTESGLAFYEQYF. The CDR3, as DNA: TGTGCCAGCACCGAATCGGGACTGGCTTTTTACGAGCAATACTTC. V is TRBV12-3 or TRBV12-4 and J is TRBJ2-7; tentatively, D is TRBD2 (6 bases). This CDR3 region has 15 residues.

Comment on this clonotype: This may come from a read error, since a much larger clone is one base off. The chain links TRBV28 to TRBJ2-3, with 7 bases lining up with TRBD2. The CDR3 runs to 17 residues. Germline-derived CDR1 and CDR2 are MDHEN and SYDVKM. V trimming: 5 bases; J trimming: 4 bases; junction bases outside the gene matches: 15. Here the CDR3 reads CASSGSSRAGKSDTQYF. CDR3 nucleotides: TGTGCCAGCAGTGGGAGTTCGCGAGCGGGAAAGTCAGATACGCAGTATTTT.

This clonotype was recorded once. The genes are TRBV7-9 and TRBJ2-1, with 7 bases lining up with TRBD2. Per germline, CDR1 SEHNR and CDR2 FQNEAQ (reference sequence). V lost 5 bases to trimming and J lost 15 bases; unmatched junction nucleotides: 22. The CDR3 has 16 residues. CDR3 amino acids: CASSPGRAGVWDELFF. The CDR3 region has the DNA TGTGCCAGCAGCCCGGGCAGGGCGGGAGTCTGGGATGAGTTGTTCTTC.

Note on this clonotype: The junction departs from germline at one end; a sequencing error may be responsible. The chain couples TRBV5-6 to TRBJ1-1; no definite D call. CDR1 and CDR2 from the germline V gene are SGHDT and YYEEEE. The CDR3 has 17 residues. The CDR3: CASSLDSTRRRATKAFF. The CDR3 nucleotides read TGTGCCAGCAGCTTGGATAGTACGAGAAGGAGGGCCACTAAAGCTTTCTTT.

The genes are TRBV20-1 and TRBJ2-3; 10 nucleotides match TRBD2. CDR3 length: 16 amino acids. J gave up 6 bases and V 7 bases, and 16 bases lay outside the gene matches. Germline V CDR1 and CDR2: DFQATT, SNEGSKA (reference sequence). Here the CDR3 reads CSVSPPGSGRADTQYF. The CDR3, as DNA: TGCAGTGTTAGTCCCCCGGGGAGCGGGAGGGCGGATACGCAGTATTTT.

As concerns this clonotype: One junction end disagrees with the germline gene, perhaps due to a read error. V and J are TRBV4-1 and TRBJ2-1; perhaps D is TRBD1 or TRBD2 (6 bases each). CDR3 length: 15 amino acids. The V gene's germline CDR1 is MGHRA and CDR2 YSYEKL. The CDR3 region is CSSSQGVGGYNEQFF. CDR3 sequence (DNA): TGTTCCAGCAGCCAAGGGGTAGGGGGGTACAATGAGCAGTTCTTC.